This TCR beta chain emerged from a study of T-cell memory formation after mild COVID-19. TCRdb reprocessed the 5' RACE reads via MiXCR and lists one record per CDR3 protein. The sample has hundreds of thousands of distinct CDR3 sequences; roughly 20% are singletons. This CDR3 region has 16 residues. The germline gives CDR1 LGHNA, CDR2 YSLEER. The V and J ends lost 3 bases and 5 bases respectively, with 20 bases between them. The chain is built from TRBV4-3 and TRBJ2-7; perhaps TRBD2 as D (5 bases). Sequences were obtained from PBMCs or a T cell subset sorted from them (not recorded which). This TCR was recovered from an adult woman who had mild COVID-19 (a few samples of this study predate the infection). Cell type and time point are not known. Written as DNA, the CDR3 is TGCGCCAGCAGCCAGGAGGTTGAGGGAGCGTTACACGAGCAGTACTTC. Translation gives CASSQEVEGALHEQYF.